This record concerns one T cell receptor beta chain sequence. Antigen: not known. In the study's own analysis: Productive clonotypes were detectable down to 2.59 x 10-5 frequency. Some clones are missing from TCRdb's copy, which holds only in-frame ones; the method was immunoSEQ multiplex PCR. The V and J calls and clone size were taken over from that table, and D and trimming were inferred from the DNA. Here the sample spans roughly 34,000 clones, less than 85% being singletons. The sample belongs to a study of STAT5B mutations in CD4+ large granular lymphocyte leukemia. The CDR3 length is 14 residues. Looked up from germline, CDR1 is SEHNR and CDR2 is FQNEAQ (reference sequence). With 4 bases removed from V and 4 bases from J, the gap between germline ends came to 11 bases. Study-wide findings and caveats: No patients shared main leukemic clonotypes, though less than 30% appeared at low frequency elsewhere. Top patient clones used TRBV06 genes more often: 8/27 versus 2/35 in controls.

V is TRBV7-9 and J is TRBJ1-5; D might be TRBD1 (5 bases). Specimen: CD4+ T cells from blood buffy coats. This receptor was taken from a human donor in good health. CDR3 coding DNA: TGTGCCAGCAGCTCCCACGGGGGAAATCAGCCCCAGCATTTT. It specifies CASSSHGGNQPQHF.